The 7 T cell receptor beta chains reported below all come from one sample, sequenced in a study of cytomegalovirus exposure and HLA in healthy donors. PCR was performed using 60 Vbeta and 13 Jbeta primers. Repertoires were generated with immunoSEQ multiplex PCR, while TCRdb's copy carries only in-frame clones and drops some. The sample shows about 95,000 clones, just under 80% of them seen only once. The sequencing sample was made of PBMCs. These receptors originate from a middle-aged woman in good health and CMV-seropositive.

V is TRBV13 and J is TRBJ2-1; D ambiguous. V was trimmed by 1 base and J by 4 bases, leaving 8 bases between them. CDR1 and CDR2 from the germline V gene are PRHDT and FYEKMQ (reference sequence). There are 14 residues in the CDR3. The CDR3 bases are TGTGCCAGCAGCTTAGCGGGTCTTTACAATGAGCAGTTCTTC. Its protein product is CASSLAGLYNEQFF. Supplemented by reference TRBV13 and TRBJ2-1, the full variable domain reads AAGVIQSPRHLIKEKRETATLKCYPIPRHDTVYWYQQGPGQDPQFLISFYEKMQSDKGSIPDRFSAQQFSDYHSELNMSSLELGDSALYFCASSLAGLYNEQFFGPGTRLTVL.

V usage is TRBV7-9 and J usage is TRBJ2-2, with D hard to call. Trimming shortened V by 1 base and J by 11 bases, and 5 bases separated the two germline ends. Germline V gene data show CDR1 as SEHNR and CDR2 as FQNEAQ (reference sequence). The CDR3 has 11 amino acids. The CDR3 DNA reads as TGTGCCAGCAGCTTAGGCACAGAGCTGTTTTTT. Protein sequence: CASSLGTELFF.

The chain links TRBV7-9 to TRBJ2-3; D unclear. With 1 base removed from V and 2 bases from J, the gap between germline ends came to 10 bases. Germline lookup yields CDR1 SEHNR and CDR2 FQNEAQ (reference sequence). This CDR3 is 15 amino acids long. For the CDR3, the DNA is TGTGCCAGCAGCTTAGTGGTCAGCGACACAGATACGCAGTATTTT. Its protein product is CASSLVVSDTDTQYF.

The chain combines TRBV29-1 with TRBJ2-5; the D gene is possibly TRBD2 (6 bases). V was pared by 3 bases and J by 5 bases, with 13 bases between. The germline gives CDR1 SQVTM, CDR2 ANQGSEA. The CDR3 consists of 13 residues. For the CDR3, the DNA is TGCAGCGTTGAGCGGGAAGGAGGGGAGACCCAGTACTTC. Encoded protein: CSVEREGGETQYF. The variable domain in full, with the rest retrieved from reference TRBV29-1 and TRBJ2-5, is SAVISQKPSRDICQRGTSLTIQCQVDSQVTMMFWYRQQPGQSLTLIATANQGSEATYESGFVIDKFPISRPNLTFSTLTVSNMSPEDSSIYLCSVEREGGETQYFGPGTRLLVL.

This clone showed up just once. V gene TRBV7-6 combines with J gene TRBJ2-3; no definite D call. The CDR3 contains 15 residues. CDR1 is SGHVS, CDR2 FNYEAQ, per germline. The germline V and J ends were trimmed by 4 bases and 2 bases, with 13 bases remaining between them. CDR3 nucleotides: TGTGCCAGCAGCTCAACCCTGGCGGTCACAGATACGCAGTATTTT. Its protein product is CASSSTLAVTDTQYF.

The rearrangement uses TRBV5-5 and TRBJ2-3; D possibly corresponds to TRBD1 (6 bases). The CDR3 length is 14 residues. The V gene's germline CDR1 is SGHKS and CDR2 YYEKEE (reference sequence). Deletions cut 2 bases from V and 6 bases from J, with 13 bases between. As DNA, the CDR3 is TGTGCCAGCAGCTTTATCGGGCAGGGGGATACGCAGTATTTT. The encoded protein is CASSFIGQGDTQYF. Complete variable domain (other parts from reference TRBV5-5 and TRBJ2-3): DAGVTQSPTHLIKTRGQQVTLRCSPISGHKSVSWYQQVLGQGPQFIFQYYEKEERGRGNFPDRFSARQFPNYSSELNVNALLLGDSALYLCASSFIGQGDTQYFGPGTRLTVL.

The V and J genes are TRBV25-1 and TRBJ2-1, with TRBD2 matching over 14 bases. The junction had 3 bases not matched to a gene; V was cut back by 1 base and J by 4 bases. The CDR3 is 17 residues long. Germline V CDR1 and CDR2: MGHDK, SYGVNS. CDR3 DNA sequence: TGTGCCAGCAGTGAATCAGGACTAGCGGGAGGATACAATGAGCAGTTCTTC. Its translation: CASSESGLAGGYNEQFF.